Following are 31 T cell receptor beta chains from one sample sequenced in a study of shared clonotypes between healthy human individuals. Only in-frame clones appear in the TCRdb table, and some are missing; sequencing was by immunoSEQ multiplex PCR. Of 2 million to 2.5 million clones in the sample, almost 96% were seen once. Specimen: naive CD4+ T cells sorted from blood. Sample subset: CD45RA+ positively selected. The source is a man aged 18-30 years in good health.

The V call is TRBV2, the J call TRBJ2-3, with a possible D match to TRBD2 (5 bases). This CDR3 comprises 13 residues. The ends were cut back, 4 bases at V and 12 bases at J, with 17 bases in the middle. Germline loops: CDR1 SNHLY, CDR2 FYNNEI. CDR3 nucleotides: TGTGCCAGCAGTGGGGGAGATCTACGCGTACAGTATTTT. This gives the protein CASSGGDLRVQYF.

As for this clone: Other nucleotide sequences from this sample produce the same CDR3. The gene calls are TRBV6-5 and TRBJ1-5; D may be TRBD1 (5 bases). The CDR3 loop spans 14 amino acids. Germline CDR1 MNHEY, CDR2 SVGAGI. V was shortened by 1 base and J by 6 bases, with 10 bases between the two germline ends. CDR3 sequence reads: CASSYLGLGQPQHF. The CDR3 coding sequence is TGTGCCAGCAGTTACTTGGGACTGGGTCAGCCCCAGCATTTT.

This chain connects TRBV19 to TRBJ1-4; 8 nucleotides align to TRBD1. Germline CDR1 LNHDA, CDR2 SQIVND (reference sequence). CDR3 size: 15 residues. The V and J ends lost 8 bases and 3 bases, in that order; junction bases with no gene match: 8. CDR3 sequence: CASHSGQGANEKLFF. Here the CDR3 DNA reads TGTGCCAGTCATAGCGGACAGGGTGCTAATGAAAAACTGTTTTTT.

The V gene is TRBV10-3, the J gene TRBJ1-1; a weak D match, TRBD1 (5 bases). This CDR3 is 14 amino acids long. Trimming removed 4 bases from V and 1 base from J, with 10 bases in between. Germline assignment: CDR1 ENHRY and CDR2 SYGVKD. In nucleotides, the CDR3 is TGTGCCATCAGTGTGGAGGGGAGGAACACTGAAGCTTTCTTT. As protein: CAISVEGRNTEAFF.

As regards this clone: Additional DNA sequences in this sample encode the identical CDR3. The CDR3 nucleotides read TGCGCCAGCAGCTTGGGGGGTAACCCCACAGATACGCAGTATTTT. Its protein product is CASSLGGNPTDTQYF. The chain combines TRBV5-1 with TRBJ2-3; no clear D. Germline V lookup: CDR1 SGHRS, CDR2 YFSETQ. The CDR3 contains 15 residues. Trimming left V 0 bases short and J 2 bases short, with 10 bases between.

The chain recombines TRBV6-4 with TRBJ2-5; TRBD2 matches at 11 bases. The V segment lost 0 bases and the J segment 5 bases; nucleotides outside the gene matches: 11. The CDR3 has 18 amino acids. Looked up from germline, CDR1 is MRHNA and CDR2 is SNTAGT. In DNA, the CDR3 is TGTGCCAGCAGTGACTCCCGTACTAGCGGGGGCCGGATGGAGACCCAGTACTTC. This encodes CASSDSRTSGGRMETQYF.

CDR3 loop: CASSGDTLGDTEAFF. CDR3 nucleotides: TGTGCCAGCAGTGGCGACACGCTAGGGGACACTGAAGCTTTCTTT. The chain joins TRBV6-1 to TRBJ1-1; D possibly corresponds to TRBD1 (5 bases). The CDR3 covers 15 residues. Trimming left V 4 bases short and J 3 bases short, with 15 bases between. CDR1 and CDR2 (germline): MNHNS, SASEGT.

The CDR3 nucleotides read TGTGCCAGCAGCTTGGGTTCGGTCAATACCCCAGAGACCCAGTACTTC. It is translated as CASSLGSVNTPETQYF. The rearrangement uses TRBV5-4 and TRBJ2-5; no definite D call. V shed 0 bases and J shed 4 bases, with 16 bases lying between them. Germline loops: CDR1 SGHNT, CDR2 YYREEE (reference sequence). The CDR3 sequence is 16 residues long.

The rearrangement uses TRBV30 and TRBJ2-1; 9 bases are shared with TRBD2. Germline assignment: CDR1 GTSNPN and CDR2 SVGIG (reference sequence). The J segment lost 4 bases and the V segment lost 7 bases, leaving 20 bases of the junction unmatched. The CDR3 is made up of 18 amino acids. This CDR3 is CASQGGGRATRQYNEQFF. CDR3 nucleotide sequence: TGTGCCTCCCAAGGGGGCGGGAGGGCCACCCGACAGTACAATGAGCAGTTCTTC.

This sequence joins TRBV10-3 and TRBJ2-2; D is unclear. Germline V CDR1 and CDR2: ENHRY, SYGVKD. This CDR3 has 16 residues. The germline V and J ends were trimmed by 4 bases and 0 bases, with 12 bases remaining between them. CDR3 protein: CAISGSQIANTGELFF. The CDR3 DNA is TGTGCCATCAGTGGGTCTCAAATAGCGAACACCGGGGAGCTGTTTTTT.

This chain connects TRBV11-2 to TRBJ1-6, with TRBD1 as a possible D gene (5 bases). This CDR3 spans 14 amino acids. V was pared by 5 bases and J by 9 bases, with 14 bases between. Per the germline V gene, CDR1 is SGHAT and CDR2 is FQNNGV. CDR3 sequence reads: CASSPVQGISPLHF. CDR3 nucleotides: TGTGCCAGCAGCCCGGTGCAGGGTATTTCACCCCTCCACTTT.

V usage is TRBV10-3 and J usage is TRBJ2-7, with 9 bases fitting TRBD2. This CDR3 comprises 15 residues. Trimming removed 3 bases from V and 2 bases from J; junction bases left unmatched: 5. The V gene's germline CDR1 is ENHRY and CDR2 SYGVKD. The CDR3 nucleotides read TGTGCCATCAGTGAACAGGCGGGGGGGCCCTACGAGCAGTACTTC. Amino acid sequence: CAISEQAGGPYEQYF.

The chain employs TRBV12-5 and TRBJ2-7; possible D gene TRBD2, 6 bases. Between the trimmed V and J ends, which lost 1 base and 3 bases, there was a span of 7 bases. The length of the CDR3 is 13 residues. Germline V CDR1 and CDR2: LGHNT, FRNRAP. The DNA for the CDR3 is TGTGCTAGTGGTTTGGGGGACTTCTACGAGCAGTACTTC. Protein product: CASGLGDFYEQYF.

This clone was picked up a small number of times. V gene TRBV2 combines with J gene TRBJ1-6; D unresolved. The CDR3 runs 14 residues. Germline values: CDR1 SNHLY, CDR2 FYNNEI. Trimming pared 3 bases from V and 3 bases from J, leaving 6 bases between. The DNA for the CDR3 is TGTGCCAGCAGTGACGGAAACTATAATTCACCCCTCCACTTT. It encodes CASSDGNYNSPLHF. The full variable domain, with the rest looked up from reference TRBV2 and TRBJ1-6, is EPEVTQTPSHQVTQMGQEVILRCVPISNHLYFYWYRQILGQKVEFLVSFYNNEISEKSEIFDDQFSVERPDGSNFTLKIRSTKLEDSAMYFCASSDGNYNSPLHFGNGTRLTVT.

Notes on this clone: One end of the junction varies from germline; a read error may be responsible. The rearrangement uses TRBV6-5 and TRBJ1-4; 8 positions match TRBD1. The CDR3 has 16 amino acids. Germline lookup yields CDR1 MNHEY and CDR2 SVGAGI. Here the CDR3 DNA reads TGTGCCAGCAGTAACTCCGGGACAGGCCGTAATGAAAAACTGTTTTTT. This encodes CASSNSGTGRNEKLFF.

This clone was recorded once. The same CDR3 can be traced to other DNA sequences in this sample. CDR3 region: CASSFSENQPQHF. CDR3 bases: TGCGCCAGCAGCTTTTCGGAGAATCAGCCCCAGCATTTT. This sequence joins TRBV5-1 and TRBJ1-5; D is unresolved. The CDR3 covers 13 residues. Germline lookup yields CDR1 SGHRS and CDR2 YFSETQ. V was shortened by 2 bases and J by 4 bases, with 7 bases between the two germline ends.

The J gene is TRBJ2-2, the V gene TRBV5-1; D tentatively reads TRBD1 or TRBD2 (5 bases each). The CDR3 spans 14 residues. The germline gives CDR1 SGHRS, CDR2 YFSETQ. V lost 5 bases and J 4 bases, leaving 12 bases between the germline ends. The CDR3 coding sequence is TGCGCCAGCAGAACCCGGGGCGGCACCGGGGAGCTGTTTTTT. It is translated as CASRTRGGTGELFF.

This chain connects TRBV19 to TRBJ2-7; D is ambiguous. Germline assignment: CDR1 LNHDA and CDR2 SQIVND (reference sequence). The CDR3 contains 13 residues. V shed 1 base and J shed 4 bases, with 8 bases lying between them. This CDR3 reads CASSIGGLYEQYF. The CDR3 DNA is TGTGCCAGTAGTATAGGAGGCTTATACGAGCAGTACTTC.

The chain has TRBV19 and TRBJ2-7, with a weak D call TRBD2 (5 bases). Per the germline V gene, CDR1 is LNHDA and CDR2 is SQIVND (reference sequence). This CDR3 has 17 amino acids. Trimming left V 4 bases short and J 0 bases short, with 19 bases between. For the CDR3, the DNA is TGTGCCAGTAGTAGAGACTCATGGACTGATGGCTCCTACGAGCAGTACTTC. Amino acids: CASSRDSWTDGSYEQYF.

In the case of this clone: Other DNA sequences in the same sample also yield this CDR3. The chain uses TRBV6-5 and TRBJ1-2; no definite D call. Per germline, CDR1 MNHEY and CDR2 SVGAGI. The CDR3 has 12 residues. The V and J ends lost 7 bases and 5 bases respectively, with 11 bases between them. CDR3 coding DNA: TGTGCCAGCAAGAGGGCTGAATATGGCTACACCTTC. Its translation: CASKRAEYGYTF.

The J gene is TRBJ2-1, the V gene TRBV12-5; D may be TRBD1 or TRBD2 (5 bases each). This CDR3 has 17 amino acids. Germline CDR1 and CDR2: LGHNT and FRNRAP. Deletions cut 0 bases from V and 10 bases from J, with 22 bases between. The CDR3 nucleotides read TGTGCTAGTGGTTTGGTATCGGGGACCGAGCCGCGAAGGGAGCAGTTCTTC. It encodes CASGLVSGTEPRREQFF. Drawing the rest from reference TRBV12-5 and TRBJ2-1, the complete variable domain is DARVTQTPRHKVTEMGQEVTMRCQPILGHNTVFWYRQTMMQGLELLAYFRNRAPLDDSGMPKDRFSAEMPDATLATLKIQPSEPRDSAVYFCASGLVSGTEPRREQFFGPGTRLTVL.

The genes are TRBV5-1 and TRBJ1-2; 7 bases agree with TRBD1. V lost 5 bases and J lost 7; bases outside the gene matches: 5. Looked up from germline, CDR1 is SGHRS and CDR2 is YFSETQ. The CDR3 extends over 12 amino acids. The CDR3 DNA is TGCGCCAGCAGACAGGGGATGCTTGGCTACACCTTC. Translation: CASRQGMLGYTF.

Concerning this clone: The junction does not match germline at one end; this may be a read error. The chain combines TRBV7-9 with TRBJ2-7; perhaps TRBD2 as D (6 bases). The CDR3 contains 12 residues. Germline loops: CDR1 SEHNR, CDR2 FQNEAQ (reference sequence). The CDR3: CASSFGMTRADF. The DNA of the CDR3 is TGTGCCAGCAGCTTCGGGATGACTAGGGCGGACTTC.

The V and J genes are TRBV5-1 and TRBJ1-4; 9 positions match TRBD1. With 3 bases clipped from V and 6 bases from J, the junction kept 9 bases outside the gene matches. The CDR3 consists of 16 residues. Germline V gene lookup returns CDR1 SGHRS and CDR2 YFSETQ. CDR3 DNA: TGCGCCAGCAGCTGGATTTCGGGGACAGGGTATGAAAAACTGTTTTTT. The encoded protein is CASSWISGTGYEKLFF. The whole variable domain, remainder taken from reference TRBV5-1 and TRBJ1-4, is KAGVTQTPRYLIKTRGQQVTLSCSPISGHRSVSWYQQTPGQGLQFLFEYFSETQRNKGNFPGRFSGRQFSNSRSEMNVSTLELGDSALYLCASSWISGTGYEKLFFGSGTQLSVL.

The chain recombines TRBV30 with TRBJ2-3; a weak D match, TRBD2 (7 bases). Germline lookup yields CDR1 GTSNPN and CDR2 SVGIG (reference sequence). The CDR3 is made up of 14 amino acids. The V end was cut by 8 bases, the J end by 4 bases, with 19 bases between. This CDR3 reads CAGGGLSRADTQYF. Written as DNA, the CDR3 is TGTGCCGGGGGGGGCTTATCGAGGGCAGATACGCAGTATTTT.

This clone was detected only once. The chain uses TRBV5-8 and TRBJ2-7; 8 positions agree with TRBD1. In germline, CDR1 is SGHTS, CDR2 YDEGEE. This CDR3 region has 14 residues. With V trimmed by 2 bases and J by 6 bases, 7 bases remained unmatched. CDR3 amino acids: CASSLDQGAGEQYF. The CDR3 DNA reads as TGTGCCAGCAGCTTAGACCAGGGGGCGGGCGAGCAGTACTTC.

V is TRBV7-9 and J is TRBJ1-4; D gene unclear. CDR1 and CDR2 (germline): SEHNR, FQNEAQ (reference sequence). The CDR3 covers 14 residues. V lost 3 bases and J lost 4, with 9 bases in between. DNA of the CDR3: TGTGCCAGCAGCTTCGGAGAGATTAATGAAAAACTGTTTTTT. As protein: CASSFGEINEKLFF.

The V and J genes are TRBV19 and TRBJ1-2; TRBD1 aligns across 8 bases. Germline-derived CDR1 and CDR2 are LNHDA and SQIVND (reference sequence). The V segment lost 5 bases and the J segment 8 bases; nucleotides outside the gene matches: 22. The CDR3 is made up of 18 amino acids. The CDR3 DNA reads as TGTGCCAGTAGTCGCACCTCATCCCTCCCCGCAGGGGGCCAGGGCTACACCTTC. Amino acid sequence: CASSRTSSLPAGGQGYTF. Filled out from reference TRBV19 and TRBJ1-2, the complete variable domain reads DGGITQSPKYLFRKEGQNVTLSCEQNLNHDAMYWYRQDPGQGLRLIYYSQIVNDFQKGDIAEGYSVSREKKESFPLTVTSAQKNPTAFYLCASSRTSSLPAGGQGYTFGSGTRLTVV.

This clone was seen just once. The chain couples TRBV7-2 to TRBJ2-5; D ambiguous. Germline V gene lookup returns CDR1 SGHTA and CDR2 FQGNSA. The CDR3 length is 12 residues. V gave up 0 bases and J gave up 5 bases, with 4 bases separating them. DNA for the CDR3: TGTGCCAGCAGCTTAGCGACTGAGACCCAGTACTTC. Encoded protein: CASSLATETQYF.

This sequence joins TRBV6-5 and TRBJ2-7, with D maybe TRBD1 (6 bases). The CDR3 sequence is 15 residues long. Germline CDR1 is MNHEY and CDR2 is SVGAGI. Trimming removed 6 bases at V and 2 bases at J, with 17 bases between. The CDR3 sequence: CASSDPGTRAYEQYF. The CDR3 bases are TGTGCCAGCAGCGATCCCGGGACAAGGGCCTACGAGCAGTACTTC.

The rearrangement links TRBV6-5 to TRBJ1-3; 8 nucleotides agree with TRBD1. V dropped 5 bases and J dropped 1; count of bases not matched to a gene: 4. This CDR3 contains 15 residues. The germline V gene has CDR1 MNHEY and CDR2 SVGAGI. The CDR3: CASSTGQVSGNTIYF. DNA of the CDR3: TGTGCCAGCAGTACGGGACAGGTATCTGGAAACACCATATATTTT.